This T cell receptor beta chain appears in the sequencing data of a study of blood T cell repertoires in COVID-19. About the research overall: The origin of the acute and convalescent COVID-19 samples was the United States, Italy and Spain.

In the original analysis: Researchers report that nucleated cell counts were estimated from reference gene primer amplification. Method: immunoSEQ multiplex PCR; TCRdb's copy keeps in-frame clones and lacks some. The V and J calls and clone size are taken from that table; D and trimming were inferred from the DNA. The data hold about 190,000 clones, with roughly 73% observed a single time. There are 15 residues in the CDR3. V lost 2 bases to trimming and J lost 8 bases, with 18 bases between them. Germline V gene lookup returns CDR1 SNHLY and CDR2 FYNNEI. This clone was picked up a small number of times.

Sequencing was done on a sample of peripheral blood. V usage is TRBV2 and J usage is TRBJ1-2; possibly TRBD1 for D (5 bases). The receptor's source is an elderly woman with active or convalescent COVID-19. CDR3 DNA: TGTGCCAGCAGTGAATGGGTTAGGGGATCGGGCGGCTACACCTTC. Translating it yields CASSEWVRGSGGYTF.